A selection of T cell receptor beta chains follows, all from one sample in a study of cytomegalovirus exposure and HLA in healthy donors. Produced via immunoSEQ multiplex PCR; TCRdb's table is partial and in-frame only. The sample consists of some 110,000 clones, roughly two thirds of them appearing once. Material for sequencing was PBMCs. The receptors stem from a woman in her 30s in good health and CMV-seronegative. Each CDR3 is given with its conserved first and last residue. The order of the fields is J gene, clone size, V gene, D gene, CDR3 DNA, CDR3 protein. D genes are given only for firm matches. Not all rows give a size; the values are once, few, many and, for expanded clones, a class.

j_call: TRBJ2-7; clone_size: once; v_call: TRBV7-9; d_call: -; cdr3_nt: TGTGCCAGCAGCTTAGGGCAGGGCTTTGACGAGCAGTACTTC; cdr3_aa: CASSLGQGFDEQYF
j_call: TRBJ2-3; clone_size: few; v_call: TRBV14; d_call: TRBD2; cdr3_nt: TGTGCCAGCAGTTCAGAAAGGACTAGCGGGAGGCTAGGAGATACGCAGTATTTT; cdr3_aa: CASSSERTSGRLGDTQYF
j_call: TRBJ2-7; clone_size: -; v_call: TRBV28; d_call: TRBD2; cdr3_nt: TGTGCCAGCGAGACTAGCGGGACGTCCTACGAGCAGTACTTC; cdr3_aa: CASETSGTSYEQYF
j_call: TRBJ1-3; clone_size: -; v_call: TRBV18; d_call: -; cdr3_nt: TGTGCCAGCTCACCCTCGGGTCCCAGTCCCTCTGGAAACACCATATATTTT; cdr3_aa: CASSPSGPSPSGNTIYF
j_call: TRBJ1-1; clone_size: few; v_call: TRBV4-3; d_call: -; cdr3_nt: TGCGCCAGCAGCCGCTATGCGAACCCAGGGAACACTGAAGCTTTCTTT; cdr3_aa: CASSRYANPGNTEAFF
j_call: TRBJ2-1; clone_size: -; v_call: TRBV5-5; d_call: TRBD2; cdr3_nt: TGTGCCAGCAGCTTGGGGACTAGCGGGAGTTTTGCGTTCTTC; cdr3_aa: CASSLGTSGSFAFF
j_call: TRBJ2-3; clone_size: -; v_call: TRBV27; d_call: TRBD2; cdr3_nt: TGTGCCAGCAGTTTATTGCTAGCGGGAGGTGTAGATACGCAGTATTTT; cdr3_aa: CASSLLLAGGVDTQYF
j_call: TRBJ1-2; clone_size: -; v_call: TRBV18; d_call: -; cdr3_nt: TGTGCCAGCTCGCCTGACAGTAACTATGGCTACACCTTC; cdr3_aa: CASSPDSNYGYTF
j_call: TRBJ2-3; clone_size: -; v_call: TRBV7-3; d_call: TRBD2; cdr3_nt: TGTGCCAGCAGCTTAGGTGTGTTCGGCACTAGCGGGCCTAGCACAGATACGCAGTATTTT; cdr3_aa: CASSLGVFGTSGPSTDTQYF
j_call: TRBJ2-1; clone_size: -; v_call: TRBV15; d_call: TRBD2; cdr3_nt: TGTGCCACCAGCAGGCTTCGGACTAGCGGAACCTACAATGAGCAGTTCTTC; cdr3_aa: CATSRLRTSGTYNEQFF
j_call: TRBJ1-5; clone_size: -; v_call: TRBV28; d_call: -; cdr3_nt: TGTGCCAGCAGTTCAGGGTTCCACCAGCCCCAGCATTTT; cdr3_aa: CASSSGFHQPQHF
j_call: TRBJ2-7; clone_size: -; v_call: TRBV13; d_call: TRBD1; cdr3_nt: TGTGCCAGCAGCTTAGAAGGGACAGGGACGTTCAACAAGCAGTACTTC; cdr3_aa: CASSLEGTGTFNKQYF
j_call: TRBJ2-7; clone_size: -; v_call: TRBV7-2; d_call: -; cdr3_nt: TGTGCCAGCAGTCCTCGTGAAGGGGGTTTCTACGAGCAGTACTTC; cdr3_aa: CASSPREGGFYEQYF
j_call: TRBJ2-5; clone_size: -; v_call: TRBV5-5; d_call: TRBD2; cdr3_nt: TGTGCCAGCAGCTTGTACCTGGGGGGGGAGACCCAGTACTTC; cdr3_aa: CASSLYLGGETQYF
j_call: TRBJ1-6; clone_size: -; v_call: TRBV18; d_call: TRBD1; cdr3_nt: TGTGCCAGCTCTCCGGGACAGGGCAACTATAATTCACCCCTCCACTTT; cdr3_aa: CASSPGQGNYNSPLHF
j_call: TRBJ2-7; clone_size: -; v_call: TRBV5-1; d_call: TRBD2; cdr3_nt: TGCGCCAGCAGCTCAGGGACTAGCGGTGAATACGAGCAGTACTTC; cdr3_aa: CASSSGTSGEYEQYF